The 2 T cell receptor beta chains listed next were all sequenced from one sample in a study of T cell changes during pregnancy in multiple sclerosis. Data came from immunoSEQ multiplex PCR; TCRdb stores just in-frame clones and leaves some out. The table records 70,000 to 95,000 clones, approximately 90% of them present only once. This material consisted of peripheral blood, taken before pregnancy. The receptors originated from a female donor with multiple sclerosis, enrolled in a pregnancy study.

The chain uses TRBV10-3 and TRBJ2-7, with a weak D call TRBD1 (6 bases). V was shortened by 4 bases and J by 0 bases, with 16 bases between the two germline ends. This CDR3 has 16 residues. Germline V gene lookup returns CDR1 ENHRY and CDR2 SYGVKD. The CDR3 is CAISGSPSGASYEQYF. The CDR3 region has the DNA TGTGCCATCAGTGGCTCCCCCTCAGGGGCCTCCTACGAGCAGTACTTC.

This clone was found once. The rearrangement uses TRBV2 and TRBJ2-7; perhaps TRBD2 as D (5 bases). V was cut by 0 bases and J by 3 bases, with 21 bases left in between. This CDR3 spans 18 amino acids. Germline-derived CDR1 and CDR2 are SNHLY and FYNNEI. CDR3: CASSEASGGAGDSYEQYF. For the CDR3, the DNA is TGTGCCAGCAGTGAAGCTTCCGGAGGCGCCGGCGATAGCTACGAGCAGTACTTC.